This T cell receptor (beta chain) came from a study of blood T cell repertoires in COVID-19. The protocol was immunoSEQ multiplex PCR, while the TCRdb copy is restricted to in-frame clones and leaves out a portion. The sample has some 350,000 clones, approximately 87% seen once; the top ten hold under 5.5%. The CDR3 length is 15 residues. Trimming shortened V by 10 bases and J by 5 bases, and 20 bases separated the two germline ends. Looked up from germline, CDR1 is LNHDA and CDR2 is SQIVND (reference sequence). Cohort allocation depended upon clinical history that participants reported. The specimen was PBMCs or T cells enriched from blood (not recorded which). The sequence came from a young woman who had recovered from COVID-19. The chain carries TRBV19 and TRBJ2-2; D is ambiguous. CDR3 protein: CATQKESRRTGELFF. CDR3 DNA: TGTGCCACCCAAAAAGAGAGCCGGAGAACCGGGGAGCTGTTTTTT.